The rows below give T cell receptor beta chains drawn from one sample of a study of radiotherapy plus CTLA-4 blockade in lung cancer. TCRdb's table, derived via immunoSEQ multiplex PCR, lists solely in-frame clones and lacks some. This table has around 38,000 clones, 65% to 90% appearing once. This material consisted of peripheral blood, taken from a patient treated with radiotherapy plus ipilimumab. These receptor sequences come from a human donor with non-small cell lung cancer whose response to radiotherapy plus ipilimumab could not be evaluated. Each CDR3 is given without its conserved first and last residue. The order of the fields is V gene, clone size, CDR3 protein. The size field is filled for only some rows; it gives once, few, many or a size class.

V gene: TRBV21-1
clone size: NA
CDR3 protein: ASSKAAQGQGEKLF

V gene: TRBV10-3
clone size: NA
CDR3 protein: AITGTGSNYGYT

V gene: TRBV5-5
clone size: NA
CDR3 protein: ASSLNRQETQY

V gene: TRBV10-2
clone size: NA
CDR3 protein: ASGPSGITDTQY

V gene: TRBV28
clone size: NA
CDR3 protein: ASSPRGAEWGNQPQH

V gene: TRBV28
clone size: NA
CDR3 protein: ASSPRDTQY

V gene: TRBV6-1
clone size: NA
CDR3 protein: ASSQYSSGEQY

V gene: TRBV2
clone size: NA
CDR3 protein: ASQTGTSYEQY

V gene: TRBV28
clone size: NA
CDR3 protein: ASSSSTKQY

V gene: TRBV6-5
clone size: once
CDR3 protein: ASSYDREQPQH

V gene: TRBV6-1
clone size: NA
CDR3 protein: ASSEKVGGELF

V gene: TRBV7-9
clone size: NA
CDR3 protein: ASRMTSGGSSYNEQF

V gene: TRBV5-1
clone size: NA
CDR3 protein: ASSLGGTSGGPDTQY

V gene: TRBV5-6
clone size: NA
CDR3 protein: ASSLTTGGLGDTQY

V gene: TRBV6-5
clone size: NA
CDR3 protein: ASSYGQTNQPQH

V gene: TRBV28
clone size: NA
CDR3 protein: ASSLMVAGAGGTGELF

V gene: TRBV6-4
clone size: NA
CDR3 protein: ASASPGGREQF

V gene: TRBV7-3
clone size: NA
CDR3 protein: ASSPQGSSGSQF

V gene: TRBV10-3
clone size: NA
CDR3 protein: AIRPGTDNSPLH

V gene: TRBV7-8
clone size: NA
CDR3 protein: ASSSYTGGFFSNQPQH

V gene: TRBV18
clone size: NA
CDR3 protein: ASSPGEVSSEQF

V gene: TRBV28
clone size: NA
CDR3 protein: AAAGEHEQY